This T cell receptor (beta chain) appears in the sequencing data of a study of cytomegalovirus exposure and HLA in healthy donors. On the study more broadly: Unique TCRs from HLA-typed donors, 65 million to 85 million of them, were held in an early data release.

13 Jbeta primers and 60 Vbeta primers were used for the PCR. Generated by immunoSEQ multiplex PCR, the TCRdb table keeps only in-frame clones and is missing some. The sample shows around 55,000 clones, 65% to 80% of them seen only once. A note on this clone: Its antigen remains unknown.

Overall study findings and caveats: Confirmation was obtained in vitro that a few CMV-associated chains are specific for CMV antigens. The study designated some 180 TCR beta chains cytomegalovirus-associated.

Germline CDR1 is SGHDT and CDR2 is YYEEEE. This CDR3 contains 16 residues. V was shortened by 4 bases and J by 4 bases, with 20 bases between the two germline ends. This receptor was obtained from a man aged 35 to 55 in good health and CMV-seropositive. The J gene is TRBJ2-5, the V gene TRBV5-6; D remains ambiguous. The sample comprised PBMCs. The CDR3 DNA reads as TGTGCCAGCAGCCGACCCACAGCATTTTCAGGAGAGACCCAGTACTTC. Residues: CASSRPTAFSGETQYF.